This TCR beta chain was found in a study of T cells in Graves' hyperthyroidism and ophthalmopathy (dated by TCRdb to about 2019). Study-wide context: TCR V-J signatures able to tell the groups apart were searched for in a discovery cohort of 100 or so patients, of whom more than 40 had Graves' ophthalmopathy and roughly 57 had stable Graves' hyperthyroidism. Prospective prediction of ophthalmopathy was tested in an independent validation cohort consisting of 18 to 20 hyperthyroidism patients and approximately 16 patients who later progressed to ophthalmopathy. The approximately 100 discovery patients were divided at random into training and test sets in a 7:3 ratio. Thyroid tissue and blood T-cell repertoires from about 6 Graves' hyperthyroidism patients were also compared in the study. Once sampling was done, hyperthyroidism patients were given methimazole at a starting dose of 30 mg daily, whereas ophthalmopathy patients were given high-dose intravenous methylprednisolone. TCR Vbeta CDR3 sequencing of some 140 peripheral blood samples (more than 40 ophthalmopathy, approximately 80 hyperthyroidism and approximately 17 progressor patients) is reported in the paper. Overall results and qualifications from the work: A model built on a 13 V-J signature distinguished ophthalmopathy from stable hyperthyroidism, reaching around 90% sensitivity and 81.08% specificity in cross-validation and 80%/75% in testing. In validation, the model predicted progression to ophthalmopathy with just under 71% sensitivity and less than 80% specificity, a median of around six months before onset. Most expanded thyroid clonotypes (frequency above 0.001) were also detected in blood, a finding suggesting that blood repertoires may reflect thyroid immune responses. Sample size was not statistically predetermined, and investigators were not blinded to group allocation.

Stable Graves' hyperthyroidism was defined as the absence of progression to ophthalmopathy over 18 months of follow-up. Hyperthyroidism patients were aged 18 to 65 years and newly diagnosed, with disease duration of less than 2 months. Any patient with an uncontrolled infection, another autoimmune disease, pregnancy or lactation was excluded. Diagnoses were based on clinical symptoms, serum thyroxine and TRAb, thyroid ultrasound and orbital computed tomography. Trizol reagent was used to extract total RNA, and RNA quality was then checked on an Agilent 2100 Bioanalyzer. CDR1 and CDR2, looked up from the germline V gene, are ENHRY and SYGVKD. The CDR3 runs 15 residues from the cysteine to the phenylalanine. The entry retains the CDR3 DNA only, 45 bases that are in frame from base 1. The junction shows trimming of 8 bases on V and 8 bases on J, and the gene matches do not reach 11 bases of it. The TCR beta CDR3 regions were amplified from the RNA transcripts. A first-round RT-PCR of the TCR CDR3 used the HTBI primer set with the Qiagen OneStep RT-PCR kit. The libraries were constructed in a second round of multiplex PCR and then size-selected and purified. Sequencing of the libraries was done on an Illumina HiSeq2000 using paired-end 100 bp reads. The paper's processing steps were these. SOAPnuke was used to process the raw data, removing reads that contained adapters or uncalled bases, had a mean Phred below 15, or lacked an exact match to the constant primer or identifier. COPE v1.2.5 was used to merge high-quality paired reads, and clonotypes were defined as unique nucleotide sequences. Clonotypes were aligned to IMGT TRBV, TRBD and TRBJ reference segments using MiTCR v1.1. The analysis was restricted to V-J combinations with a frequency above 0.0001, which together covered 99% to 99.2% of the repertoires. A TCS score was defined as the ratio between F50 (clonal expansion) and ExV (chaos), using BLOSUM62-based TCRdist between CDR3 peptides within each V-J. Welch's t-statistics and random forest reduced 500 to 550 V-J features to 10 to 15, which were used in a naive Bayes classifier (R e1071). Clones were called with MiXCR by TCRdb after fastp trimmed the public reads at Q25, and only in-frame beta chains were retained. Every CDR3 protein is listed once, alongside the most common genes and DNA of its rows. For this entry, the V and J calls and clone size follow TCRdb and not the study's own pipeline. Recorded for this sample are some 510,000 distinct CDR3 sequences; approximately 44% of them occurred a single time. The ten top clones hold about 8.2% of the sample.

About this clonotype itself: Its cognate antigen has yet to be identified. Base-call qualities are not available, and no considerably larger clone is one nucleotide away.

Sequencing was performed on peripheral blood or thyroid tissue (not recorded which). This TCR was recovered from a woman aged 18-29 years with Graves' hyperthyroidism. Donor details come from another sample of the same person, matched by shared clones. Recombination joined TRBV10-3 with TRBJ1-6; 8 central nucleotides agree with TRBD1. The CDR3 reads as follows: CAIFGDRGMDSPLHF. In nucleotide form, the sequence is TGTGCCATCTTCGGAGACAGGGGTATGGATTCACCCCTCCACTTT.